This T cell receptor (beta chain) derives from a study of cytomegalovirus exposure and HLA in healthy donors. The overall study: HLA-typed donors contributed around 82 million unique TCRs, which were held in an early data release. Study outcomes and limitations: About 87% or about 30% of the time was how often most TCR beta V segments were productive, according to an earlier analysis.

This clone showed up just a few times. Its matching antigen is unknown. A multiplex PCR was run with 60 Vbeta primers and 13 Jbeta primers. Generated by immunoSEQ multiplex PCR, the TCRdb table keeps only in-frame clones and is missing some. The table has nearly 110,000 clones, 70% to 80% seen once. This TCR derives from a boy younger than 18 in good health and CMV-seronegative. The sample taken for sequencing was PBMCs.

The CDR3 sequence: CASTSIPGQIEAFF. For the CDR3, the DNA is TGTGCCAGTACCTCGATCCCGGGACAGATTGAAGCTTTCTTT. The J gene is TRBJ1-1, the V gene TRBV19; 7 bases are shared with TRBD1. The CDR3 spans 14 residues. The junction had 12 bases not matched to a gene; V was cut back by 7 bases and J by 7 bases. CDR1 is LNHDA and CDR2 is SQIVND in the germline V gene (reference sequence).